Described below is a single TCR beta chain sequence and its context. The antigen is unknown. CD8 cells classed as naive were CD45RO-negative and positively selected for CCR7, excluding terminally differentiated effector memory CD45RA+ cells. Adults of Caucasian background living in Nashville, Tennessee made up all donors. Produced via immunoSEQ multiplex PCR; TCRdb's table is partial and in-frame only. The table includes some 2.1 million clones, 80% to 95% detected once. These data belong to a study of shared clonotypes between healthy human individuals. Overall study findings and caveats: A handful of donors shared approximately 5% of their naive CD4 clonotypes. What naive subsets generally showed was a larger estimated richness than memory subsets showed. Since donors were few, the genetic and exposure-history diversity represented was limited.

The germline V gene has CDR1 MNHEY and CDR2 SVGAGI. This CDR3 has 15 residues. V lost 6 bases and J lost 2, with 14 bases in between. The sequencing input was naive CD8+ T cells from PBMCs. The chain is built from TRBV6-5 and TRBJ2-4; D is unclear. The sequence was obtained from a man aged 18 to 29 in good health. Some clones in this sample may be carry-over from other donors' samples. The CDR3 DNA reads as TGTGCCAGCAGGGACCCCCGGGTTCCCAAAAACATTCAGTACTTC. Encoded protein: CASRDPRVPKNIQYF.